The TCR beta chain under discussion was sequenced for a study of cytomegalovirus exposure and HLA in healthy donors. Findings of the study overall: Looking again later, the authors saw that most CMV-associated TCR beta chains seemed HLA-restricted. TCR beta chain V- and J-gene trimming was linked, in a later analysis, to a missense variant in DCLRE1C.

A word on this clone: Its antigen remains unidentified.

In the PCR, 60 Vbeta and 13 Jbeta primers were used. TCRdb's copy holds only in-frame clones and misses some; the assay was immunoSEQ multiplex PCR. This sample has 18,000 or so clones, with approximately 70% found just once. The J segment lost 7 bases and the V segment lost 6 bases, leaving 11 bases of the junction unmatched. The germline V gene has CDR1 SQVTM and CDR2 ANQGSEA. The CDR3 loop spans 14 amino acids. The source material was PBMCs. This receptor was obtained from a man aged 18 to 29 in good health and CMV-seronegative. The chain couples TRBV29-1 to TRBJ2-1, with 8 positions matching TRBD2. CDR3 amino acids: CSVGPLLAVNEQFF. CDR3 nucleotide sequence: TGCAGCGTCGGCCCCCTACTAGCGGTGAATGAGCAGTTCTTC.